This T cell receptor (beta chain) stems from a study of CD8+ T cells in alopecia areata. In the study overall: Tofacitinib treatment spanned 6 to 18 months, with 6 months off drug afterward.

The authors extracted RNA and reverse transcribed it into cDNA as the sequencing template. Assay used: immunoSEQ multiplex PCR; TCRdb lists only in-frame clones, some missing. The sample yields 69,000 or so clones, 55% to 65% seen once. CDR1 and CDR2 (germline): SGHAT, FQNNGV. The CDR3 sequence is 12 residues long. Between the trimmed V and J ends, which lost 3 bases and 3 bases, there was a span of 6 bases. Peripheral blood and lesional scalp punch biopsies were taken from alopecia areata patients. CD4+ and CD8+ T cells were sorted from PBMCs stained for CD3, CD4 and CD8. The chain recombines TRBV11-2 with TRBJ2-7; D is uncertain. This clonotype was sampled from a human donor with alopecia areata. The source was CD8+ T cells sorted from blood, collected at week 0. The CDR3 region is CASSLADYEQYF. For the CDR3, the DNA is TGTGCCAGCAGCTTGGCAGACTACGAGCAGTACTTC.